The present T cell receptor beta chain was sequenced within a study of blood T cell repertoires in COVID-19. Some clones are missing from TCRdb's copy, which holds only in-frame ones; the method was immunoSEQ multiplex PCR. The profile covers over 200,000 clones, with just under 90% appearing a single time and roughly 2.5% taken by the ten largest. The germline V gene has CDR1 SQVTM and CDR2 ANQGSEA. CDR3 length: 14 amino acids. V lost 4 bases and J 3 bases, leaving 13 bases between the germline ends. This sequence originates from a man aged 25 to 40 with COVID-19, enrolled during active disease. Sample: peripheral blood. This sequence joins TRBV29-1 and TRBJ2-1; no firm D call. For the CDR3, the DNA is TGCAGCGTTGTGGTAGAAGCCCTCTACAATGAGCAGTTCTTC. This gives the protein CSVVVEALYNEQFF.